The sequence of this TCR beta chain was determined in a study of blood T cell repertoires in COVID-19. V shed 0 bases and J shed 0 bases, with 6 bases lying between them. This CDR3 comprises 15 residues. The germline V gene encodes CDR1 SGHRS and CDR2 YFSETQ. Authors' analysis steps: Reference gene primer amplification gave estimated nucleated cell counts. Profiled with immunoSEQ multiplex PCR; TCRdb holds only in-frame clones, not every one. That table is the source of V, J and clone size, and D and trimming were worked out from the DNA. The sample lists roughly 200,000 clones; approximately 80% were seen once. Living in roughly 25 US areas, the participants were between 18 and 89 years of age. Donors were grouped by their self-reported clinical history. All recovered Cohort 3 donors got two negative PCRs, got clearance, or saw symptom resolution.

The chain links TRBV5-1 to TRBJ1-4; D remains unclear. The TCR comes from a man between 40 and 49 years old who had recovered from COVID-19. The material sequenced was PBMCs or T cells enriched from blood (not recorded which). The CDR3 spells CASSLAEATNEKLFF. The CDR3 DNA is TGCGCCAGCAGCTTGGCCGAGGCAACTAATGAAAAACTGTTTTTT.